What follows describes a single TCR beta chain. Methods used by the authors: Amplification with reference gene primers provided the estimates of nucleated cell counts. Produced via immunoSEQ multiplex PCR; TCRdb's table is partial and in-frame only. V and J calls and clone size are copied from that table; D and trimming were computed from the DNA. In the table there are roughly 240,000 clones, more than 75% of which are singletons. The CDR3 is 13 amino acids. Trimming cost V 3 bases and J 3 bases, with 8 bases left between them. Germline CDR1 and CDR2: MGHDK and SYGVNS. The source of the sample is a study of blood T cell repertoires in COVID-19. Across the whole study: The United States, Italy and Spain were the sources of the acute and convalescent COVID-19 samples. PBMCs, B-cell-depleted T cells, or T cells were the source of the cDNA or gDNA that made up the material.

The chain combines TRBV25-1 with TRBJ1-2, with D unresolved. Sequencing input: peripheral blood. This sequence was found in a woman in her 30s who had recovered from COVID-19. CDR3: CASSDPPYYGYTF. The CDR3 coding sequence is TGTGCCAGCAGTGACCCTCCTTACTATGGCTACACCTTC.